These 25 T cell receptor beta chains originate from one sample sequenced in a study of cytotoxic CD8 clonotypes in ibrutinib-treated CLL. Clones were sequenced by immunoSEQ multiplex PCR, and TCRdb holds only the in-frame ones, with some missing. Among some 58,000 clones listed, approximately 71% were seen once. Material: PBMCs, obtained after 12 months of ibrutinib treatment. The receptors come from a human donor with chronic lymphocytic leukemia.

V is TRBV5-4 and J is TRBJ2-5; 12 positions agree with TRBD2. J was trimmed by 7 bases and V by 3 bases; bases with no gene match: 4. CDR1 and CDR2 (germline): SGHNT, YYREEE (reference sequence). This CDR3 has 14 amino acids. The CDR3 region has the DNA TGTGCCAGCAGCTGGGGACTAGCGGGTTTGACCCAGTACTTC. Translation: CASSWGLAGLTQYF. The full variable domain, rest sourced from reference TRBV5-4 and TRBJ2-5, is ETGVTQSPTHLIKTRGQQVTLRCSSQSGHNTVSWYQQALGQGPQFIFQYYREEENGRGNFPPRFSGLQFPNYSSELNVNALELDDSALYLCASSWGLAGLTQYFGPGTRLLVL.

This clone was counted a single time. The V call is TRBV5-1, the J call TRBJ1-1; 7 nucleotides match TRBD1. From germline, CDR1 is SGHRS and CDR2 YFSETQ. Losses at the gene ends were 4 bases for V and 5 bases for J; bases not matched to a gene: 11. This CDR3 region has 15 residues. Written as DNA, the CDR3 is TGCGCCAGCAGCCCTAACACAGGGGTGGGGACTGAAGCTTTCTTT. The encoded protein is CASSPNTGVGTEAFF.

The chain is built from TRBV5-1 and TRBJ2-7; no firm D call. The germline V gene has CDR1 SGHRS and CDR2 YFSETQ. V was clipped by 0 bases and J by 0 bases, with 16 bases between them. The CDR3 runs to 17 residues. The CDR3 protein is CASSLGFEQESSYEQYF. Here the CDR3 DNA reads TGCGCCAGCAGCTTGGGATTCGAACAAGAGAGCTCCTACGAGCAGTACTTC.

The chain combines TRBV9 with TRBJ1-1; 8 bases align to TRBD1. V shed 0 bases, J shed 4 bases, and the junction held 23 bases outside the gene matches. CDR1 and CDR2 (germline): SGDLS, YYNGEE. There are 21 residues in the CDR3. This CDR3 reads CASSVDRGGQALTPWSTEAFF. CDR3 bases: TGTGCCAGCAGCGTAGATCGGGGGGGACAGGCCCTGACGCCTTGGAGCACTGAAGCTTTCTTT.

The chain joins TRBV6-5 to TRBJ1-1, with 7 bases lining up with TRBD1. The CDR3 runs to 14 residues. Germline V lookup: CDR1 MNHEY, CDR2 SVGAGI. Germline trimming cut 7 bases from V and 4 bases from J; bases unmatched to any gene: 9. The CDR3 bases are TGTGCCAGCACCCAAGGGGGCTCTATCACTGAAGCTTTCTTT. Translated, it gives CASTQGGSITEAFF.

This clone was seen only once. The chain links TRBV5-6 to TRBJ2-3; D not resolved. Trimming removed 1 base at V and 2 bases at J, with 8 bases between. The CDR3 has 14 residues. Germline V gives CDR1 SGHDT, CDR2 YYEEEE. CDR3 sequence: CASSLLHDTDTQYF. The CDR3 DNA follows: TGTGCCAGCAGCTTGTTACACGACACAGATACGCAGTATTTT.

CDR3 region: CASSQVGSVDTQYF. The CDR3 bases are TGTGCCAGCAGCCAAGTGGGCTCGGTAGATACGCAGTATTTT. The chain recombines TRBV4-2 with TRBJ2-3; D ambiguous. The ends were cut back, 1 base at V and 5 bases at J, with 10 bases in the middle. CDR1 and CDR2 (germline): LGHNA, YNFKEQ. The CDR3 sequence is 14 residues long.

The chain employs TRBV30 and TRBJ2-7, with a possible D match to TRBD1 (6 bases). The V and J ends lost 4 bases and 5 bases respectively, with 9 bases between them. The CDR3 totals 11 residues. CDR1 GTSNPN and CDR2 SVGIG come from the germline V gene (reference sequence). As DNA, the CDR3 is TGTGCCTGGAACAGGGCAAACGAGCAGTACTTC. Translation gives CAWNRANEQYF.

The V gene is TRBV5-6, the J gene TRBJ2-7; 12 positions match TRBD2. Trimming at V came to 4 bases and at J to 6 bases, leaving 8 bases not matched to a gene. Germline V gene data show CDR1 as SGHDT and CDR2 as YYEEEE. This CDR3 is 15 amino acids long. The CDR3 DNA reads TGTGCCAGCAGCCAGTTACTAGCGGGAGGTCGCGAGCAGTACTTC. This encodes CASSQLLAGGREQYF.

The gene calls are TRBV15 and TRBJ1-5, with 7 bases aligning to TRBD1. CDR1 and CDR2 (germline): LNHNV, YYDKDF (reference sequence). V dropped 0 bases and J dropped 2; count of bases not matched to a gene: 1. This CDR3 has 15 amino acids. CDR3 region: CATSRDTGGNQPQHF. CDR3 nucleotide sequence: TGTGCCACCAGCAGAGATACAGGGGGCAATCAGCCCCAGCATTTT.

The chain has TRBV6-1 and TRBJ2-2; TRBD2 aligns across 10 bases. The germline gives CDR1 MNHNS, CDR2 SASEGT. V shed 4 bases and J 0 bases; nucleotides not matched to a gene: 5. There are 17 residues in the CDR3. The CDR3 nucleotides read TGTGCCAGCAGTGCACTAGCGGGGTTCGCGAACACCGGGGAGCTGTTTTTT. Translating it yields CASSALAGFANTGELFF.

The chain joins TRBV28 to TRBJ2-7; D remains unclear. Trimming cost V 5 bases and J 7 bases, with 12 bases left between them. The CDR3 contains 12 residues. Germline V CDR1 and CDR2: MDHEN, SYDVKM. CDR3 coding DNA: TGTGCCAGCAGTCCCCACATCTCTGAGCAGTACTTC. Its translation is CASSPHISEQYF.

The CDR3 here is CASSEPRGQGAYGYTF. The CDR3 nucleotides read TGTGCCAGCAGTGAACCCCGGGGACAGGGAGCCTATGGCTACACCTTC. The chain couples TRBV2 to TRBJ1-2; 9 bases fit TRBD1. Trimming at V came to 2 bases and at J to 4 bases, leaving 8 bases not matched to a gene. Germline V CDR1 and CDR2: SNHLY, FYNNEI. The CDR3 spans 16 residues.

J is TRBJ2-1 and V is TRBV5-4, with 7 bases matching TRBD2. The CDR3 covers 16 residues. V shed 5 bases and J 8 bases; nucleotides not matched to a gene: 16. Per the germline V gene, CDR1 is SGHNT and CDR2 is YYREEE (reference sequence). The CDR3 is CASRTSPTFGSHEQFF. CDR3 coding DNA: TGTGCCAGCAGGACTAGCCCTACCTTTGGGAGCCATGAGCAGTTCTTC.

A few counts support this clone. This sequence joins TRBV2 and TRBJ2-4, with 8 bases matching TRBD1. The germline gives CDR1 SNHLY, CDR2 FYNNEI. The CDR3 has 14 residues. V shed 6 bases, J shed 4 bases, and the junction held 5 bases outside the gene matches. DNA of the CDR3: TGTGCCAGCAGGGCTAGACAGGGGAAAAACATTCAGTACTTC. Translation: CASRARQGKNIQYF.

This chain links TRBV7-3 with TRBJ1-1; D ambiguous. CDR3 length: 14 residues. Germline lookup yields CDR1 SGHTA and CDR2 FQGTGA. V lost 5 bases to trimming and J lost 4 bases, with 14 bases between them. In DNA, the CDR3 is TGTGCCAGCAGCCAGTCCGAGGGTGGCACTGAAGCTTTCTTT. It translates to CASSQSEGGTEAFF.

This clone has only one observation. The chain uses TRBV4-1 and TRBJ2-4; a weak D match, TRBD2 (6 bases). CDR1 and CDR2 (germline): MGHRA, YSYEKL. The CDR3 is made up of 19 amino acids. V was cut by 1 base and J by 0 bases, with 19 bases left in between. CDR3 sequence (DNA): TGCGCCAGCAGCCAAGTCGCCCCAACTAGCCTGGGAGCCAAAAACATTCAGTACTTC. Its protein is CASSQVAPTSLGAKNIQYF.

V is TRBV27 and J is TRBJ2-3, with 9 bases fitting TRBD2. The CDR3 consists of 18 residues. V lost 0 bases, J lost 0 bases, and 7 bases stayed unmatched. From germline, CDR1 is MNHEY and CDR2 SMNVEV (reference sequence). CDR3 loop: CASSLSYTSGLSTDTQYF. The CDR3 DNA reads TGTGCCAGCAGTTTATCGTATACTAGCGGGTTGAGCACAGATACGCAGTATTTT.

The chain is built from TRBV27 and TRBJ1-2, with unresolved D. This CDR3 spans 12 amino acids. Per germline, CDR1 MNHEY and CDR2 SMNVEV (reference sequence). Trimming cost V 6 bases and J 3 bases, with 8 bases left between them. The CDR3 reads CASRKEDYGYTF. The CDR3, as DNA: TGTGCCAGCAGGAAGGAGGACTATGGCTACACCTTC.

The J gene is TRBJ2-3, the V gene TRBV27; D is ambiguous. The CDR3 length is 14 residues. The V gene lost 6 bases and the J gene lost 3 bases, with 13 bases spanning the gap. Germline CDR1 and CDR2: MNHEY and SMNVEV (reference sequence). This CDR3 reads CASSRLDLTDTQYF. Here the CDR3 DNA reads TGTGCCAGCAGCAGACTGGACCTGACAGATACGCAGTATTTT.

Regarding this clone: Within the sample, other DNA sequences also encode this same CDR3. V is TRBV9 and J is TRBJ2-1; weak D call: TRBD1 (6 bases). Trimming removed 0 bases from V and 0 bases from J, with 7 bases in between. Germline values: CDR1 SGDLS, CDR2 YYNGEE. There are 15 residues in the CDR3. The CDR3 DNA sequence: TGTGCCAGCAGCGTAGAGGGGGACTCCTACAATGAGCAGTTCTTC. Protein: CASSVEGDSYNEQFF.

This clone turned up a few times. This chain joins TRBV9 and TRBJ1-3; TRBD1 aligns across 10 bases. Germline trimming cut 3 bases from V and 4 bases from J; bases unmatched to any gene: 4. In germline, CDR1 is SGDLS, CDR2 YYNGEE. The CDR3 contains 15 residues. The CDR3 DNA reads TGTGCCAGCAGCGGACAGGGGGCGGGAGGAAACACCATATATTTT. Translating gives CASSGQGAGGNTIYF. Based on the CDR3 plus reference TRBV9 and TRBJ1-3, the full variable domain is DSGVTQTPKHLITATGQRVTLRCSPRSGDLSVYWYQQSLDQGLQFLIQYYNGEERAKGNILERFSAQQFPDLHSELNLSSLELGDSALYFCASSGQGAGGNTIYFGEGSWLTVV.

J is TRBJ1-5 and V is TRBV18; unclear D gene. V was clipped by 5 bases and J by 0 bases, with 2 bases between them. Per the germline V gene, CDR1 is KGHSH and CDR2 is LQKENI. The CDR3 spans 12 residues. The CDR3 is CASSNSNQPQHF. For the CDR3, the DNA is TGTGCCAGCTCAAATAGCAATCAGCCCCAGCATTTT.

The V gene is TRBV28, the J gene TRBJ2-7, with 11 positions matching TRBD2. CDR3 length: 15 residues. CDR1 and CDR2 (germline): MDHEN, SYDVKM. The V segment lost 2 bases and the J segment 4 bases; nucleotides outside the gene matches: 4. DNA of the CDR3: TGTGCCAGCAGTTTACTAGCGGGAGGAGGGTACGAGCAGTACTTC. Translation: CASSLLAGGGYEQYF. Full variable domain (outside the CDR3, taken from reference TRBV28 and TRBJ2-7): DVKVTQSSRYLVKRTGEKVFLECVQDMDHENMFWYRQDPGLGLRLIYFSYDVKMKEKGDIPEGYSVSREKKERFSLILESASTNQTSMYLCASSLLAGGGYEQYFGPGTRLTVT.

The chain uses TRBV2 and TRBJ2-5; D gene ambiguous. Deletions cut 4 bases from V and 1 base from J, with 10 bases between. The CDR3 spans 14 residues. CDR1 and CDR2 from the germline V gene are SNHLY and FYNNEI. CDR3 amino acids: CASSGTAGQETQYF. CDR3 sequence (DNA): TGTGCCAGCAGTGGGACGGCCGGCCAAGAGACCCAGTACTTC.